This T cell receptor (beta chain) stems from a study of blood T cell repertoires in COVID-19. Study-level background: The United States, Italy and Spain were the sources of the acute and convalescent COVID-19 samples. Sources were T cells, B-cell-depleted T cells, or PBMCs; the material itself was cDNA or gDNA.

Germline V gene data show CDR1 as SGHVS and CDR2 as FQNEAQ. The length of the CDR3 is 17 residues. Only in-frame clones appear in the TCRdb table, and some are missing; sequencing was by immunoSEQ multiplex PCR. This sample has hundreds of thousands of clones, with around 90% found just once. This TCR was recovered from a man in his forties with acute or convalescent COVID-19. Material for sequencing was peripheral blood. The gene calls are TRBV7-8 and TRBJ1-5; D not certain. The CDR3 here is CAVNQLGGSMSDGPQHF. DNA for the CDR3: TGTGCAGTCAATCAGCTTGGAGGGTCTATGTCGGATGGGCCCCAGCATTTT.